This paragraph covers one T cell receptor (beta chain) sequence. Its antigen is undetermined. The CDR3 is made up of 14 amino acids. Germline V gene data show CDR1 as MNHNY and CDR2 as SVGAGI (reference sequence). The junction had 6 bases not matched to a gene; V was cut back by 3 bases and J by 4 bases. The sample comes from a study of post-analysis software for immune sequencing data. Study-level results: There were roughly five TRBV segments more frequent in patients than controls, and TRBV5-6, TRBV5-1 and TRBV20-1 were among them.

Unique molecular identifiers had been added to the TCR beta cDNA libraries. TCRdb redid the calling of the PCR reads with MiXCR, one entry per CDR3 protein. The sample records about 820,000 distinct CDR3 sequences, roughly 50% being singletons. The clonotype originates from a girl under 18 with multiple sclerosis. The V and J genes are TRBV6-6 and TRBJ2-7; TRBD1 agrees at 7 bases. The sample taken for sequencing was blood. In DNA, the CDR3 is TGTGCCAGCAGTTATCGGGACAGTCGATACGAGCAGTACTTC. It specifies CASSYRDSRYEQYF.